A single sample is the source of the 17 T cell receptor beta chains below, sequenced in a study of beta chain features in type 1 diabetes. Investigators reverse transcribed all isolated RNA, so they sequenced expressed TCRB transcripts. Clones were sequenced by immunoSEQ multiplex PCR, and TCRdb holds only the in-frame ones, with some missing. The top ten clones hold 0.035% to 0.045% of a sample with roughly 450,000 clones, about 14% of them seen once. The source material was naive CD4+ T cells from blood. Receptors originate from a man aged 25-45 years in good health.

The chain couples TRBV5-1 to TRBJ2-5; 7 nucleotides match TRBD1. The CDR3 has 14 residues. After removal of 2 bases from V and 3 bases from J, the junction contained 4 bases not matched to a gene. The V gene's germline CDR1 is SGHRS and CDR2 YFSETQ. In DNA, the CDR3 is TGCGCCAGCAGCTTTCCCGGGACAGAAGAGACCCAGTACTTC. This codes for CASSFPGTEETQYF. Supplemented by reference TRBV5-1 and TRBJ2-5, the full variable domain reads KAGVTQTPRYLIKTRGQQVTLSCSPISGHRSVSWYQQTPGQGLQFLFEYFSETQRNKGNFPGRFSGRQFSNSRSEMNVSTLELGDSALYLCASSFPGTEETQYFGPGTRLLVL.

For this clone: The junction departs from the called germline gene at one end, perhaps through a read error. The CDR3 DNA reads TGTGCCAGCAGCCAAGATGCTAGCGGGAGTCTGGACTTC. Translation: CASSQDASGSLDF. The chain carries TRBV4-2 and TRBJ2-5; 10 bases match TRBD2. From germline, CDR1 is LGHNA and CDR2 YNFKEQ. This CDR3 has 13 amino acids.

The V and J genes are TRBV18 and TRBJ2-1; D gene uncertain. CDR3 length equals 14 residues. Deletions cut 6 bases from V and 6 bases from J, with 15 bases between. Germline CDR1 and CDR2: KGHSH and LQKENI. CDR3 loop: CASSALPSPNEQFF. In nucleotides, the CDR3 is TGTGCCAGCTCTGCGTTGCCGTCCCCCAATGAGCAGTTCTTC.

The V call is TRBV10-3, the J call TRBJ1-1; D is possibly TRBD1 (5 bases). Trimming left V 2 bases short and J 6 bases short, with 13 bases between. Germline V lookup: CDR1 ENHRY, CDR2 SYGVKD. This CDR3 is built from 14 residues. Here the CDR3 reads CAISETRGAAEAFF. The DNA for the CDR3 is TGTGCCATCAGTGAGACTCGAGGGGCGGCTGAAGCTTTCTTT.

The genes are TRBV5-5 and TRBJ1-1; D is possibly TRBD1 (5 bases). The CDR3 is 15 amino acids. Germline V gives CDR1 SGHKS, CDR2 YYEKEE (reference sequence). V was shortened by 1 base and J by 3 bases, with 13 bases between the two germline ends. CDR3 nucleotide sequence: TGTGCCAGCAGCTTGCGGTCAGGGTTGTACACTGAAGCTTTCTTT. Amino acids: CASSLRSGLYTEAFF.

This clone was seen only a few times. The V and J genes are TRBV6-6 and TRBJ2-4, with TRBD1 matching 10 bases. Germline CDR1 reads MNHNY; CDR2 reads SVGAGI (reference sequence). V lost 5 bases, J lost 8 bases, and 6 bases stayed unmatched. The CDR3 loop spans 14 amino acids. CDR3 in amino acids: CASSKGTGVDIQYF. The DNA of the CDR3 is TGTGCCAGCAGTAAGGGGACAGGGGTTGACATTCAGTACTTC.

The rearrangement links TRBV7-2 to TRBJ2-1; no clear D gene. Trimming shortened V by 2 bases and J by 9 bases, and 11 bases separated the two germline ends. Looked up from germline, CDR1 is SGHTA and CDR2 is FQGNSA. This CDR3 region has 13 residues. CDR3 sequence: CASSLFKEGEQFF. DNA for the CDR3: TGTGCCAGCAGCTTATTCAAGGAAGGTGAGCAGTTCTTC. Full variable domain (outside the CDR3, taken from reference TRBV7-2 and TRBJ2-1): GAGVSQSPSNKVTEKGKDVELRCDPISGHTALYWYRQSLGQGLEFLIYFQGNSAPDKSGLPSDRFSAERTGGSVSTLTIQRTQQEDSAVYLCASSLFKEGEQFFGPGTRLTVL.

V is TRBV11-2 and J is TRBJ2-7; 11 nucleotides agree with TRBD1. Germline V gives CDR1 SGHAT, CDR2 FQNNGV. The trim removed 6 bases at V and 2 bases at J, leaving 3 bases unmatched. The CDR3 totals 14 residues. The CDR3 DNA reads TGTGCCAGCAGGCGGACAGGGGGCACCTACGAGCAGTACGTC. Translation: CASRRTGGTYEQYV.

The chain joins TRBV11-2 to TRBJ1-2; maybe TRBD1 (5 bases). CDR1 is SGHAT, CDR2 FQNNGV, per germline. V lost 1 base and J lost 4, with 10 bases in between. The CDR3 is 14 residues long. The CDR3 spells CASSLGGRGYGYTF. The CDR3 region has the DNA TGTGCCAGCAGCTTAGGGGGCCGGGGCTATGGCTACACCTTC.

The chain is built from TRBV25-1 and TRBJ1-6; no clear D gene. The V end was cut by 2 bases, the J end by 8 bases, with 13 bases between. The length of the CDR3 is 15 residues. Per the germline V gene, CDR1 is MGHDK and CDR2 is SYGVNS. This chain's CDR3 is CASSERSGDYSPLHF. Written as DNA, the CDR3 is TGTGCCAGCAGTGAAAGGTCAGGAGACTATTCACCCCTCCACTTT.

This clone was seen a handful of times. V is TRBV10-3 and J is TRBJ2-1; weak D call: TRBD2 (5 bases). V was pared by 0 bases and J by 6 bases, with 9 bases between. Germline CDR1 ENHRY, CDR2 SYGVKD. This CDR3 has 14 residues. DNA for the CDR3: TGTGCCATCAGTGAGTCGACTCGGGGCAATGAGCAGTTCTTC. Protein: CAISESTRGNEQFF.

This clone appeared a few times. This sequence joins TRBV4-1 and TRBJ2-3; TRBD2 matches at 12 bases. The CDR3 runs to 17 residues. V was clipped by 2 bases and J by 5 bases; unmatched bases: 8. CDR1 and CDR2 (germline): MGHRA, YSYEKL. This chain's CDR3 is CASSQSASGGAQDTQYF. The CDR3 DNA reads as TGCGCCAGCAGCCAATCGGCTAGCGGGGGGGCCCAAGATACGCAGTATTTT.

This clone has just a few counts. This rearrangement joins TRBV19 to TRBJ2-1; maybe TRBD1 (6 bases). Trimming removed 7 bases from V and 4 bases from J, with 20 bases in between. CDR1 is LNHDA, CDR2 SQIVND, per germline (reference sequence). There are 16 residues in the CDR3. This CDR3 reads CASMGLQGRRYNEQFF. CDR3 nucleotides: TGTGCCAGTATGGGGTTACAGGGCCGTAGGTACAATGAGCAGTTCTTC.

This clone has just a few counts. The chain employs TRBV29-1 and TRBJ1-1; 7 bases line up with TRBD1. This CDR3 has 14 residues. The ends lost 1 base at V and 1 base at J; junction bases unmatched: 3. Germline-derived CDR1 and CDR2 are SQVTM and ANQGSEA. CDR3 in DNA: TGCAGCGTTGAAGTGACAGGGAGGAACACTGAAGCTTTCTTT. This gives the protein CSVEVTGRNTEAFF.

CDR3 loop: CAWSVVQGLYNEQFF. For the CDR3, the DNA is TGTGCCTGGAGTGTGGTACAGGGGCTCTACAATGAGCAGTTCTTC. This chain joins TRBV30 and TRBJ2-1; 7 bases align to TRBD1. V lost 0 bases, J lost 3 bases, and 5 bases stayed unmatched. This CDR3 comprises 15 residues. Germline CDR1 GTSNPN, CDR2 SVGIG (reference sequence).

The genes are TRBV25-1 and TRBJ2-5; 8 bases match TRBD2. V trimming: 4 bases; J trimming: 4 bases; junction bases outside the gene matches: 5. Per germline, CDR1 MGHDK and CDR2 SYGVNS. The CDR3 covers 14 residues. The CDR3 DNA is TGTGCCAGCAGTGTAATTAGCGGGATAGAGACCCAGTACTTC. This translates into CASSVISGIETQYF.

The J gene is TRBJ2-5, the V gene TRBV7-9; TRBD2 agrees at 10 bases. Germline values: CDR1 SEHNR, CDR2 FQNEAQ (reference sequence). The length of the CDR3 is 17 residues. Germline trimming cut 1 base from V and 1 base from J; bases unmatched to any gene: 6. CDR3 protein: CASSLGGLAGAQETQYF. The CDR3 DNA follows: TGTGCCAGCAGCTTAGGAGGCCTAGCGGGGGCCCAAGAGACCCAGTACTTC.